What follows describes a single T cell receptor (beta chain). Antigen: not known. The length of the CDR3 is 16 residues. V gave up 4 bases and J gave up 6 bases; unmatched junction bases: 16. Germline lookup yields CDR1 SGDLS and CDR2 YYNGEE. PCR used 60 Vbeta primers and 13 Jbeta primers. Clones were sequenced by immunoSEQ multiplex PCR, and TCRdb holds only the in-frame ones, with some missing. The data show about 89,000 clones, about 80% seen once. The data derive from a study of cytomegalovirus exposure and HLA in healthy donors. Overall study findings and caveats: TCR beta chain V- and J-gene trimming was linked, in a later analysis, to a missense variant in DCLRE1C. Researchers catalogued around 150 TCR beta chains as cytomegalovirus-associated. Later analysis found that TCR beta chains associated with HLA were more clonally expanded than other, equally common chains.

The clonotype originates from a male donor in good health and CMV-seronegative. The sample was PBMCs. This rearrangement joins TRBV9 to TRBJ2-7; 7 bases fit TRBD2. CDR3 protein: CASSPNEGGRVGEQYF. The CDR3 coding sequence is TGTGCCAGCAGCCCCAACGAGGGAGGGAGGGTCGGCGAGCAGTACTTC.